The sequence of this T cell receptor (beta chain) was determined in a study of blood T cell repertoires in COVID-19. Profiling relied on immunoSEQ multiplex PCR, and the TCRdb table lists in-frame clones only, not all of them. This table holds 150,000 to 200,000 clones, around 87% found once. Sequenced sample: peripheral blood. The receptor comes from a woman of 80 years or more in a cohort sampled during active or convalescent COVID-19.

CDR3 sequence (DNA): TGTGCCATCAGTGACCAGAACCAAGAGACCCAGTACTTC. Its protein is CAISDQNQETQYF. The chain joins TRBV10-3 to TRBJ2-5; D not resolved. V was shortened by 3 bases and J by 0 bases, with 5 bases between the two germline ends. There are 13 residues in the CDR3. In germline, CDR1 is ENHRY, CDR2 SYGVKD.